Listed here are 17 T cell receptor beta chains from one sample, sequenced in a study of blood T cell repertoires in COVID-19. Sequencing was performed with immunoSEQ multiplex PCR; in TCRdb, only in-frame clones are kept and a portion is missing. The top ten clones hold approximately 5% of a sample with tens of thousands of clones, 70% to 90% of them seen once. Sequenced material: peripheral blood. The source is an elderly woman with acute or convalescent COVID-19.

V and J are TRBV3-1 (or the pseudogene TRBV3-2) and TRBJ1-3; D call uncertain. CDR3 length equals 14 residues. V lost 4 bases to trimming and J lost 3 bases, with 10 bases between them. Germline loops: CDR1 LGHDT, CDR2 YNNKEL (reference sequence). In DNA, the CDR3 is TGTGCCAGCAGCCCAACAAAAAGTGGAAACACCATATATTTT. Protein product: CASSPTKSGNTIYF.

This clone has just one count. The V gene is TRBV7-2, the J gene TRBJ2-2; D is possibly TRBD1 (5 bases). The CDR3 spans 15 residues. Germline V CDR1 and CDR2: SGHTA, FQGNSA. Trimming removed 2 bases at V and 2 bases at J, with 9 bases between. CDR3 in DNA: TGTGCCAGCAGCTTAAGGGGCTCTAACACCGGGGAGCTGTTTTTT. It translates to CASSLRGSNTGELFF.

This chain connects TRBV4-1 to TRBJ1-2, with 7 bases fitting TRBD1. After removal of 4 bases from V and 4 bases from J, the junction contained 6 bases not matched to a gene. Per germline, CDR1 MGHRA and CDR2 YSYEKL. CDR3 length equals 14 residues. The CDR3 region is CASSLHTGVYGYTF. Here the CDR3 DNA reads TGCGCCAGCAGCCTCCACACAGGGGTCTATGGCTACACCTTC.

This clone was observed once. The rearrangement uses TRBV27 and TRBJ2-5; D uncertain. Between the trimmed V and J ends, which lost 5 bases and 5 bases, there was a span of 12 bases. The CDR3 sequence is 13 residues long. Looked up from germline, CDR1 is MNHEY and CDR2 is SMNVEV (reference sequence). Here the CDR3 reads CASSKRSGETQYF. The CDR3 DNA is TGTGCCAGCAGTAAGAGGTCCGGGGAGACCCAGTACTTC.

The V gene is TRBV29-1, the J gene TRBJ2-6, with a weak D call TRBD1 (6 bases). Germline CDR1 and CDR2: SQVTM and ANQGSEA. The CDR3 spans 13 residues. The V end lost 6 bases, the J end lost 0 bases, and 6 bases lay between the germline ends. CDR3 protein: CSVQGSGANVLTF. In DNA, the CDR3 is TGCAGCGTACAGGGCTCTGGGGCCAACGTCCTGACTTTC.

This clone was detected a few times. The chain uses TRBV7-2 and TRBJ2-1, with D perhaps matching TRBD2 (6 bases). With 1 base removed from V and 8 bases from J, the gap between germline ends came to 15 bases. Looked up from germline, CDR1 is SGHTA and CDR2 is FQGNSA. The CDR3 sequence is 15 residues long. DNA of the CDR3: TGTGCCAGCAGCTTAGAGGTTCTGGCTAGCGATGAGCAGTTCTTC. Protein sequence: CASSLEVLASDEQFF.

The genes are TRBV24-1 and TRBJ2-2; no clear D gene. CDR1 and CDR2 (germline): KGHDR, SFDVKD. The ends were cut back, 3 bases at V and 4 bases at J, with 14 bases in the middle. There are 16 residues in the CDR3. The CDR3 DNA reads as TGTGCCACCAGTGATGCCTCCGAGTCTATCACCGGGGAGCTGTTTTTT. Translation: CATSDASESITGELFF.

The chain joins TRBV2 to TRBJ1-6; D might be TRBD1 (5 bases). Germline values: CDR1 SNHLY, CDR2 FYNNEI. The CDR3 length is 13 residues. Trimming pared 11 bases from V and 8 bases from J, leaving 16 bases between. CDR3 sequence: CAGGSLRDSPLHF. The CDR3 region has the DNA TGTGCCGGGGGGTCCCTGAGGGATTCACCCCTCCACTTT.

This chain links TRBV5-1 with TRBJ2-1; D is ambiguous. V lost 0 bases, J lost 5 bases, and 6 bases lay in between. Germline loops: CDR1 SGHRS, CDR2 YFSETQ. This CDR3 region has 13 residues. The DNA of the CDR3 is TGCGCCAGCAGCTTGGCCACAGACAATGAGCAGTTCTTC. Amino acid sequence: CASSLATDNEQFF.

V gene TRBV9 combines with J gene TRBJ2-1, with 10 nucleotides matching TRBD2. This CDR3 is 15 amino acids long. Germline lookup yields CDR1 SGDLS and CDR2 YYNGEE. V dropped 3 bases and J dropped 5; count of bases not matched to a gene: 5. As DNA, the CDR3 is TGTGCCAGCAGCGCCCCTAGCGGGAGTAACAATGAGCAGTTCTTC. Translating gives CASSAPSGSNNEQFF.

The V and J genes are TRBV19 and TRBJ2-2; 7 bases align to TRBD1. The CDR3 length is 14 residues. Trimming at V came to 2 bases and at J to 4 bases, leaving 1 base not matched to a gene. The germline V gene encodes CDR1 LNHDA and CDR2 SQIVND (reference sequence). This CDR3 reads CASSINRGTGELFF. Written as DNA, the CDR3 is TGTGCCAGTAGTATAAACAGGGGCACCGGGGAGCTGTTTTTT.

This chain's CDR3 is CASSERGSQPQHF. In DNA, the CDR3 is TGTGCCAGCAGTGAAAGGGGGAGCCAGCCCCAGCATTTT. The chain has TRBV6-1 and TRBJ1-5, with D possibly matching TRBD1 (6 bases). The V gene lost 2 bases and the J gene lost 7 bases, with 9 bases spanning the gap. Germline values: CDR1 MNHNS, CDR2 SASEGT. CDR3 length equals 13 residues.

CDR3 DNA sequence: TGTGCCAGTAGTACCGGGACAGGGGAGAGTGAAGCTTTCTTT. Amino acids: CASSTGTGESEAFF. The chain recombines TRBV19 with TRBJ1-1, with TRBD1 identical over 10 bases. The CDR3 has 14 amino acids. Trimming took 4 bases from V and 7 from J; bases not matched to a gene: 6. The germline gives CDR1 LNHDA, CDR2 SQIVND (reference sequence).

This clone was picked up a small number of times. This rearrangement joins TRBV25-1 to TRBJ2-7; 9 bases align to TRBD1. V shed 6 bases and J 5 bases; nucleotides not matched to a gene: 11. Germline V lookup: CDR1 MGHDK, CDR2 SYGVNS. The CDR3 is 15 amino acids. The CDR3 sequence is CASSKPGQGFNEQYF. The CDR3 nucleotides read TGTGCCAGCAGCAAACCGGGACAGGGATTCAACGAGCAGTACTTC.

The CDR3 is CAWSVVGWSGYTF. The CDR3 DNA reads TGTGCCTGGAGTGTTGTTGGGTGGAGTGGCTACACCTTC. The genes are TRBV30 and TRBJ1-2, with unresolved D. Trimming left V 0 bases short and J 7 bases short, with 12 bases between. This CDR3 comprises 13 residues. CDR1 and CDR2 from the germline V gene are GTSNPN and SVGIG (reference sequence).

V and J are TRBV12-3 or TRBV12-4 and TRBJ1-2; D is perhaps TRBD1 (6 bases). This CDR3 region has 13 residues. V was pared by 2 bases and J by 2 bases, with 6 bases between. The CDR3 spells CASSLQGNYGYTF. Written as DNA, the CDR3 is TGTGCCAGCAGTTTACAGGGGAACTATGGCTACACCTTC.

V is TRBV5-1 and J is TRBJ1-6, with a weak D call TRBD1 (6 bases). V shed 4 bases and J shed 7 bases, with 15 bases lying between them. Germline-derived CDR1 and CDR2 are SGHRS and YFSETQ. This CDR3 has 15 amino acids. The chain's CDR3 is CASSEGGRPNSPLHF. The CDR3 DNA is TGCGCCAGCAGCGAAGGGGGACGGCCGAATTCACCCCTCCACTTT.